Listed below are T cell receptor beta chains from one sample, sequenced in a study of shared T cell receptors in the human thymus. Method: immunoSEQ multiplex PCR; TCRdb's copy keeps in-frame clones and lacks some. The top ten clones hold 0.0094% of a sample with hundreds of thousands of clones, 87% of them seen once. The same data also contributed to another study, on human thymus T cells.

Sample: thymocytes. The receptors stem from a boy less than two years old with a congenital heart defect. CDR3s include the opening cysteine and the closing phenylalanine or tryptophan. The order of the fields is clone size, J gene, D gene, V gene, CDR3 DNA, CDR3 protein. The D gene is left open where the match is weak. Size is omitted from some rows. Given values are once, few, many or a class for expanded clones.

-,TRBJ2-3,TRBD2,TRBV6-1,TGTGCCAGCAGTGTAAGGCTAGCGGGACTCACAGATACGCAGTATTTT,CASSVRLAGLTDTQYF
-,TRBJ1-1,-,TRBV5-1,TGCGCCAGCACCCTCTTAGGGGGACTGAACACTGAAGCTTTCTTT,CASTLLGGLNTEAFF
once,TRBJ2-2,-,TRBV25-1,TGTGCCAGCAGTGAATTGTGGGCATCCGGGGAGCTGTTTTTT,CASSELWASGELFF
-,TRBJ2-1,TRBD2,TRBV18,TGTGCCAGCTCACGAACTAGCGGGGGCTACAATGAGCAGTTCTTC,CASSRTSGGYNEQFF
-,TRBJ1-5,TRBD1,TRBV5-6,TGTGCCAGCAGCTTGACAGGGGGGCAGCCCCAGCATTTT,CASSLTGGQPQHF
-,TRBJ2-7,TRBD1,TRBV5-1,TGCGCCAGCAGCCTCGGGACAGGGGGCGACTACGAGCAGTACTTC,CASSLGTGGDYEQYF
-,TRBJ1-5,-,TRBV4-1,TGCGCCAGCAGCCATCAAACAGGTGGTCGATTCCAGCATTTT,CASSHQTGGRFQHF
-,TRBJ1-2,-,TRBV28,TGTGGGGCAGGGGGCTACACCTTC,CGAGGYTF
once,TRBJ2-7,TRBD2,TRBV19,TGTGCCAGTAGTACTGGGACTAGCGGGAGAATACACGAGCAGTACTTC,CASSTGTSGRIHEQYF
-,TRBJ2-5,-,TRBV27,TGTGCCAGCAGTTCATCAGGGAGAGAGCAGTACTTC,CASSSSGREQYF
-,TRBJ1-6,-,TRBV25-1,TGTGCCAGCAGTGATCTCGGGAGGACCCAAGGATATAATTCCCCCCTCCACTTT,CASSDLGRTQGYNSPLHF
-,TRBJ1-2,-,TRBV5-4,TGTGCCAGCAGCCTCGGGGGGGGCTATGGCTACACCTTC,CASSLGGGYGYTF
-,TRBJ2-2,TRBD1,TRBV5-1,TGCGCCAGCAGCTTGGTAACAGGGGGCGGCGGGGAGCTGTTTTTT,CASSLVTGGGGELFF
-,TRBJ1-5,-,TRBV28,TGTGCCAGCAATCGACGTCCCGTACGGGCCCAGCATTTT,CASNRRPVRAQHF
-,TRBJ1-5,TRBD1,TRBV6-1,TGTGCCAGCAGTGAAGGGCCGGGGACAGGGGAGGGTGGCAATCAGCCCCAGCATTTT,CASSEGPGTGEGGNQPQHF
-,TRBJ2-1,-,TRBV4-3,TGCGCCAGCAGCCAAGATCCAAGGGGAAAGCAGTTCTTC,CASSQDPRGKQFF
-,TRBJ2-5,TRBD2,TRBV28,TGTGCCAGCAGTTTGGGAGCGGGGGGTGCTGAGACCCAGTACTTC,CASSLGAGGAETQYF
-,TRBJ1-5,-,TRBV6-5,TGTGCCAGCAGTTACAGTCGGGGGGACGGTCAGCCCCAGCATTTT,CASSYSRGDGQPQHF
-,TRBJ2-7,-,TRBV11-2,TGTGCCAGCAGCTTAGGCTCACAGGGATTTACCTACGAGCAGTACTTC,CASSLGSQGFTYEQYF
-,TRBJ1-6,-,TRBV7-9,TGTGCCAGCAGCTTATCCCAGTCACCCCTCCACTTT,CASSLSQSPLHF
-,TRBJ2-7,-,TRBV11-2,TGTGCCAGCAGCGTACCTTGGGGGGACCCGTTCACTTACGAGCAGTACTTC,CASSVPWGDPFTYEQYF
-,TRBJ1-5,TRBD1,TRBV4-2,TGTGCCAGCAGCCAACCGGGACAGCCTAGCAATCAGCCCCAGCATTTT,CASSQPGQPSNQPQHF
-,TRBJ1-5,-,TRBV28,TGTGCCAGCAGTTTATTTCAAGACAGCCCTCAGCCCCAGCATTTT,CASSLFQDSPQPQHF
-,TRBJ2-7,-,TRBV5-1,TGCGCCAGCAGCTTCAGTGAGGGATACGAGCAGTACTTC,CASSFSEGYEQYF
once,TRBJ2-6,-,TRBV27,TGTGCCAGCCGCCCCGTAGGGCTTTGGGACATTTTTTTTACTGGGGCCAACGTCCTGACTTTC,CASRPVGLWDIFFTGANVLTF
-,TRBJ1-1,-,TRBV19,TGTGCCAGTAGTATAGAATCTGGGCTGAACACTGAAGCTTTCTTT,CASSIESGLNTEAFF
-,TRBJ2-1,-,TRBV5-1,TGCGCCAGCAGAAGGGGCTCCTACAATGAGCAGTTCTTC,CASRRGSYNEQFF
once,TRBJ1-4,TRBD1,TRBV30,TGTGCCTGGAGTGCTCCCGGGACAGAAAATGAAAAACTGTTTTTT,CAWSAPGTENEKLFF
-,TRBJ1-2,TRBD1,TRBV7-9,TGTGCCAGCAGCTTAATGGGGCAGGGGGGACGTGGCTACACCTTC,CASSLMGQGGRGYTF
-,TRBJ2-7,TRBD2,TRBV4-1,TGCGCCAGCAGCCAAGAGGCTTTCGGGACTAGCGGCTACGAGCAGTACTTC,CASSQEAFGTSGYEQYF
-,TRBJ2-5,TRBD2,TRBV7-7,TGTGCCAGCAGCTCGACTAGCGGGAGGGAGGAGACCCAGTACTTC,CASSSTSGREETQYF
-,TRBJ2-5,TRBD2,TRBV12-5,TGTGCTAGTGGTGCACGATCCCCGGGACTAGCGGCTCACCAAGAGACCCAGTACTTC,CASGARSPGLAAHQETQYF
-,TRBJ1-2,TRBD1,TRBV10-3,TGTGCCATCGTTCCGGGACAGGGGCTCCATGGCTACACCTTC,CAIVPGQGLHGYTF
-,TRBJ2-3,TRBD1,TRBV19,TGTGCCAGTAGTCCCCCGGGACAGCCAAAAGAAATCACAGATACGCAGTATTTT,CASSPPGQPKEITDTQYF
once,TRBJ2-3,TRBD2,TRBV10-3,TGTGCCATCAGGGTAGCGGGGGGTCCAGATACGCAGTATTTT,CAIRVAGGPDTQYF
-,TRBJ2-5,TRBD2,TRBV4-2,TGTGCCAGCAGCCAAGAACGTGGTTTGGTTAGCGGGGGGTGGGAGACCCAGTACTTC,CASSQERGLVSGGWETQYF
few,TRBJ2-1,TRBD2,TRBV7-8,TGTGCCAGCAGCTTACCCAAGGGACTAGCGGGATCCTTCAATGAGCAGTTCTTC,CASSLPKGLAGSFNEQFF
-,TRBJ1-3,-,TRBV15,TGTGCCACCAGCAGAGAGGCAGGCCGCTCTGGAAACACCATATATTTT,CATSREAGRSGNTIYF
-,TRBJ2-3,-,TRBV14,TGTGCCAGCAGCCAAGTAGGCAACTACACAGATACGCAGTATTTT,CASSQVGNYTDTQYF
-,TRBJ1-2,TRBD1,TRBV29-1,TGCAGCGCCCACATGGGGGACAGGGTTTTGAGTAGCTATGGCTACACCTTC,CSAHMGDRVLSSYGYTF